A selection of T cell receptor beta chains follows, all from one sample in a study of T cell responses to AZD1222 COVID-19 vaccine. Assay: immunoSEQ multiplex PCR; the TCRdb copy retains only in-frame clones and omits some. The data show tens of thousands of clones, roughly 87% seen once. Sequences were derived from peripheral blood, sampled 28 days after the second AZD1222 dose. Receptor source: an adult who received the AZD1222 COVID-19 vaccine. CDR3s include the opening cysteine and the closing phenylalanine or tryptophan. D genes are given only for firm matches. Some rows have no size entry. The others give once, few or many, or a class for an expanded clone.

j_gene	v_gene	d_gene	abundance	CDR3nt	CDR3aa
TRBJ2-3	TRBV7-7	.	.	TGTGCTAGCAGCTTGGGAGGGGGAGGCTTCACAGATACGCAGTATTTT	CASSLGGGGFTDTQYF
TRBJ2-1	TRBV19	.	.	TGTGCCAGTAGTATAGCGGCCACGAGCTCCTACAATGAGCAGTTCTTC	CASSIAATSSYNEQFF
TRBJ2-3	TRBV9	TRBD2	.	TGTGCCAGCAGCGTAGGGAGAGGTGGACTAGCGGGAGCCGGTGATACGCAGTATTTT	CASSVGRGGLAGAGDTQYF
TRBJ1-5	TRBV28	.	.	TGTGCCAGCAGTTTAGGGGGGGCCATCGACAAGACCCAGCATTTT	CASSLGGAIDKTQHF
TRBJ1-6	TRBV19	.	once	TGTGCCAGTAGTATTAGACGGCCGAATTCACCCCTCCACTTT	CASSIRRPNSPLHF
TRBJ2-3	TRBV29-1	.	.	TGCAGCGTTGAAGAATCGAGCGATACGCAGTATTTT	CSVEESSDTQYF
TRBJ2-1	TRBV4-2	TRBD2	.	TGTGCCAGCAGCCAAGGCGGGAGCCGCTCCTACAATGAGCAGTTCTTC	CASSQGGSRSYNEQFF
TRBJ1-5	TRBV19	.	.	TGTGCCAGTAGTATTTACGCTACTAGCAATCAGCCCCAGCATTTT	CASSIYATSNQPQHF
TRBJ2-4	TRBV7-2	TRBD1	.	TGTGCCAGCAGCTTAGTTATGACAGGGACCAAAAACATTCAGTACTTC	CASSLVMTGTKNIQYF
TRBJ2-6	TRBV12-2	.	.	TGTGCAAGTCGCTTAAGCGGGAGGTGCTCTGGGGCCAACGTCCTGACTTTC	CASRLSGRCSGANVLTF
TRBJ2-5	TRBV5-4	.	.	TGTGCCAGCAGCCTGAGACAGCGACCCCAAGAGACCCAGTACTTC	CASSLRQRPQETQYF
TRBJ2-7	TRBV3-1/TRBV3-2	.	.	TGTGCCAGCAGTCCCGGAATCTCCTACGAGCAGTACTTC	CASSPGISYEQYF
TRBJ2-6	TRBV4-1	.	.	TGCGCCAGCAGCCAATCCTCCTCTGGGGCCAACGTCCTGACTTTC	CASSQSSSGANVLTF
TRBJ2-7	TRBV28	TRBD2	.	TGTGCCAGCAGTTTGCGGGGGGACTCCTACGAGCAGTACTTC	CASSLRGDSYEQYF
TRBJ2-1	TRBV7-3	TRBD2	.	TGTGCCAGCAGCCGTAGCGGGAGCAATGAGCAGTTCTTC	CASSRSGSNEQFF
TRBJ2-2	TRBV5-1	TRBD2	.	TGCGCCAGCGTATTGACTAGCGGGATGACCGGGGAGCTGTTTTTT	CASVLTSGMTGELFF
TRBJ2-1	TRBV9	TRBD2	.	TGTGCCAGCAGCGTAGTGGCCGGGACTAGCGGTTTCAATGAGCAGTTCTTC	CASSVVAGTSGFNEQFF
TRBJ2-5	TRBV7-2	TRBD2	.	TGTGCCAGCAGCCCAGGATTAGCGGGAGCCCCGGGGGAGACCCAGTACTTC	CASSPGLAGAPGETQYF
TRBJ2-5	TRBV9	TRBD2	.	TGTGCCAGCAGCGTAGGAGCGGGAGGGCCGGGGGAGACCCAGTACTTC	CASSVGAGGPGETQYF
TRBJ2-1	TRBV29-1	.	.	TGCAGCTATGCGGGCGGGAACTATGAGCAGTTCTTC	CSYAGGNYEQFF
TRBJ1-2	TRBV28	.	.	TGTGCCAGCCTCTCAGGGACGGCTAACTATGGCTACACCTTC	CASLSGTANYGYTF
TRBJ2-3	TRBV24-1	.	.	TGTGCCACCAGTGCCCTGGACTCGGCATTAAGCACAGATACGCAGTATTTT	CATSALDSALSTDTQYF
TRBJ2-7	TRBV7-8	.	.	TGTGCCAGCAGCTTAGCCGAAGCGCTGGGGGAGCAGTACTTC	CASSLAEALGEQYF
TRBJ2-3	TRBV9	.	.	TGTGCCAGCAGCCCTCGGGTCCGACAGGGCACAGATACGCAGTATTTT	CASSPRVRQGTDTQYF
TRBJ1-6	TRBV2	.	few	TGTGCCAGCAGTGGGGGGAGGAATTCACCCCTCCACTTT	CASSGGRNSPLHF
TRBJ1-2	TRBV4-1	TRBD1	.	TGCGCCAGCAGCCACCCGGGACAGGGACGTGGCTACACCTTC	CASSHPGQGRGYTF